The sequence of this T cell receptor (beta chain) was determined in a study of cytomegalovirus exposure and HLA in healthy donors (dated by TCRdb to 2015 to 2018). About the study as a whole: In an earlier analysis of 550 to 750 of the donors, under 300 Gb of sequence data and roughly 100 million unique TCR beta sequences from 180 million or so T cells were reported. An early release covering 550 to 700 HLA-typed donors comprised about 300 gigabases of sequencing data and about 90 million unique TCR sequences. Of the 300 to 400 genotyped donors, around 81% fell in the genetic ancestry cluster associated with self-reported Caucasian donors. The study was designed to test whether signatures of past pathogen exposure could be identified by cataloging public T cell receptors. The T cell repertoires of 666 subjects were profiled by immunosequencing and related to cytomegalovirus serostatus. Besides the first cohort of 550 to 750 subjects, a separate validation cohort made up of 120 different subjects was used. To predict cytomegalovirus infection status, the study brought together high-throughput TCR immunosequencing, statistical association of individual TCRs with disease status, and machine learning. A later analysis re-analyzed previously published TCR beta repertoires from roughly 600 donors and added high-resolution HLA genotyping to study TCR occurrence patterns. Rather than drawing on any new phenotypic data, the later analysis identified candidate immune exposures from TCR beta sequences and the way those sequences occurred across donors. An earlier analysis of 500 to 650 of the donors applied high-throughput TCR beta sequencing to assess whether each TCR beta V gene segment acted as functional or pseudogenic. Donor age, sex, ethnicity and CMV serostatus were compiled together with the repertoire data. A later genetic analysis took genome-wide SNP genotypes for about 55% of the 666 donors and used that subset as a discovery cohort. All discovery cohort repertoires had been generated using a single sequencing platform. HLA typing covered class I and class II loci at four-digit resolution. The number of donors typed differed by locus, with roughly 620-630 for A, B, C, DRB1 and DQB1, 522 for DQA1, some 570 for DPA1, and some 470 for DPB1. Four to six DR-DQ haplotypes were handled as single units for association and clustering, since linkage in the cohort was strong. Across approximately 400 genotyped donors of the cohort, an average of approximately 220,000 unique TCR beta nucleotide sequences per donor were sequenced, and 15% to 20% of those sequences were non-productive. On the study overall, not on this receptor specifically: An association between a missense DCLRE1C variant and V-gene and J-gene trimming of TCR beta chains was found in a later genetic analysis and replicated in an independent cohort. Linkage disequilibrium might explain the correlated functional status among segregating V segments, but an unknown experimental factor could not be ruled out. According to the authors, the approach could potentially be generalized to other disease states and immunological phenotypes. A total of 150 or so TCR beta chains were listed by the study as associated with cytomegalovirus. The sequencing pipeline was judged likely to have produced a cluster of highly shared sequence variants as a technical artifact. Presence/absence analyses assumed roughly uniform sequencing depth across donors, an assumption that may not hold. Specific HLA alleles were associated with 16,951 TCR beta sequences at a false discovery rate of 0.05 in a later analysis. CMV serostatus was the only immune exposure information available for the cohort. An earlier analysis of some 560 of the donors showed that most TCR beta V segments appeared in productive rearrangements either about 87% or about 30% of the time, which broadly matched IMGT annotations. Over 15 rarely observed V segments, including chromosome 9 orphons, were excluded from the earlier analysis of several hundred of the donors because counts were too low. According to a later analysis, parvovirus B19, influenza, CMV and Epstein-Barr virus appeared linked to several top co-occurrence clusters. In this cohort, only TCR beta chains were sequenced, and detectable features were limited by the absence of alpha or paired-chain data. The classifier was reported to diagnose cytomegalovirus status with high specificity and sensitivity in both the original and validation cohorts. When HLA alleles, especially DR and DQ, strongly co-occurred, attributing TCR associations to individual alleles was difficult. In a later genetic analysis, fewer N-insertions in productive TCRs were reported among donors in an Asian-associated ancestry cluster than the approximately 670-donor mean. Most CMV-associated TCR beta chains appeared to be HLA-restricted in a later analysis, and the HLA associations seemed to be driven largely by CMV exposure. In vitro tests confirmed that a few of the cytomegalovirus-associated TCR beta chains recognize cytomegalovirus antigens. Because some donors lacked HLA typing at each locus, the association tests relied only on the typed subset. A later analysis found that HLA-associated TCR beta chains were more clonally expanded and had lower generation probabilities than equally common non-associated chains. Across donors, most TCR sequences were observed very rarely, whereas some public TCRs were present in many individuals. A further reported finding was that TCR beta sequences accurately predicted the HLA-A and HLA-B alleles for most subjects in the first cohort. According to a later analysis, TCR association rates differed among HLA loci, with DRB1 alleles showing the most associated TCRs and HLA-C alleles showing the fewest. The 87-base-pair reads could not distinguish some IMGT-functional V segments, including TRBV6-2 and TRBV6-3, so those segments were excluded.

Library creation used the immunoSEQ multiplex PCR assay. For the multiplex PCR, a mixture combining 60 forward primers for TCR Vbeta segments and 13 reverse primers for TCR Jbeta segments was used. A multiplex PCR assay on genomic DNA amplified the CDR3 region of rearranged TCR beta genes. Amplified TCR beta libraries were sequenced as 87-base-pair reads on the Illumina HiSeq System. Under the source paper's analysis protocol: A later analysis counted some 80 million unique TCR beta chains across the 700 or so repertoires, and around 9.9 million of these chains were shared by at least two donors. Raw reads were error-corrected and collapsed into unique sequences with a nearest-neighbor algorithm that merged closely related sequences to remove PCR and sequencing errors. To assign V, D and J gene segments, CDR3 sequences were aligned to IMGT reference sequences. For a sequence to be retained, at least a six-nucleotide match to both a V gene segment and a J gene segment was required. Rearrangements were called productive when the CDR3 lacked stop codons and stayed in frame with V and J; all others were non-productive. CDR3 was defined by IMGT convention, running from the second conserved V-encoded cysteine to the conserved J-encoded phenylalanine. The earlier analysis of 587 of the donors excluded sequences that lacked an unambiguous match to a single V gene segment. In an earlier analysis of around 590 of the donors, a V segment was called functional when productive rearrangements were above 56.7%, and segregating when the standard deviation between donors exceeded 5%. A statistical classification framework was built to diagnose cytomegalovirus status from the catalog of TCR beta chain sequences. In a later analysis, TCR nucleotide sequences were compared against IMGT/GENE-DB human TR gene sequences so that V and J genes could be assigned. The TCRdist pipeline was used in a later analysis to assign CDR3 sequences and most-parsimonious VDJ recombination scenarios. In a later analysis, each TCR beta chain was defined by its CDR3 amino acid sequence together with its V-gene family, and reads without a unique V-gene family were excluded. A later analysis removed 550 to 650 highly shared, low-generation-probability nucleotide sequences to deal with suspected cross-contamination and a sequencing artifact. For each public chain, a later analysis derived a clonal expansion index from normalized ranks of inferred template counts within each repertoire. Generation probabilities in a later analysis came from a VDJ recombination model fitted to out-of-frame rearrangements, and those results were checked against IGoR. A later analysis scored TCR-TCR, TCR-HLA and TCR-CMV co-occurrence with hypergeometric tests, applying a repertoire-size bias correction to TCR pairs. False discovery rates were estimated in a later analysis by permuting HLA or CMV assignments 20 times. In a later analysis, co-occurring TCRs were grouped using DBSCAN, and TCRdist sequence similarity was added for clustering within HLA-allele-positive subsets. Repertoires with fewer than 30,000 or more than 120,000 public chains were left out of co-occurrence clustering, as were a handful of repertoires with anomalous nucleotide sharing. Drawn from immuneACCESS, this table holds only the in-frame rearrangements with V and J called that TCRdb kept. Clones are partly lost; checked studies trace under half to an unresolved V gene and leave the rest unexplained. V, J and clone size are those of that table, while D and trimming were read from the DNA. The sample records 120,000 to 150,000 clones, less than 90% of which are singletons. The top ten clones comprise roughly 2.7% of the sample.

This clone was seen once. The antigen it recognizes is unknown. No much larger clonotype is one base removed from it; base qualities were not supplied. The germline V gene (reference sequence) gives CDR1 as LNHDA and CDR2 as SQIVND. The CDR3 runs 16 amino acids, cysteine and phenylalanine included. The retained sequence is limited to the CDR3, 48 bases, with the frame set at the first base. V was cut back by 2 bases and J by 3 bases, leaving a gap of 16 bases between them. The cohort consisted of 666 healthy bone marrow donors. Cohort members were all nominally healthy when sampled, although unrecorded immune exposures were likely present. The donor was CMV seronegative and belonged to the group of several hundred seronegative cohort members. A peripheral blood sample was collected from each donor, and TCR beta sequencing was performed on peripheral blood mononuclear cells. Genomic DNA extraction from the blood cell samples was performed with the Qiagen DNeasy Blood Extraction Kit.

Sequencing input: PBMCs. This sequence uses TRBV19 and TRBJ1-1; the D gene identity is not certain. The TCR sequence derives from a boy aged 2 to 10 in good health and CMV-seronegative. The CDR3 region: CASSIPGVSGYTEAFF. The nucleotide sequence is TGTGCCAGTAGTATACCCGGGGTTAGTGGGTACACTGAAGCTTTCTTT.